These T cell receptor beta chains were read from a single sample in a study of blood T cell repertoires in COVID-19. TCRdb's table, derived via immunoSEQ multiplex PCR, lists solely in-frame clones and lacks some. The sample comprises about 160,000 clones, 65% to 80% of which are singletons, and 8.1% rests with the top ten. Material: peripheral blood. All receptors come from a man aged 60-69 years with acute or convalescent COVID-19. The CDR3 runs from the conserved cysteine through the conserved F or W. Fields, in order: clone size, V gene, J gene, D gene, CDR3 DNA, CDR3 protein. The D gene is left open where the match is weak. Not all rows give a size; the values are once, few, many and, for expanded clones, a class.

clone size: .; V gene: TRBV4-1; J gene: TRBJ1-2; D gene: TRBD1; CDR3 DNA: TGCGCCAGCAGCGGACAGGGGGGCTATGGCTACACCTTC; CDR3 protein: CASSGQGGYGYTF
clone size: .; V gene: TRBV7-9; J gene: TRBJ2-7; D gene: TRBD2; CDR3 DNA: TGTGCCAGCAGCTCCCAGTCAGCGGGGGGAGGGTACGAGCAGTACTTC; CDR3 protein: CASSSQSAGGGYEQYF
clone size: once; V gene: TRBV30; J gene: TRBJ2-7; D gene: .; CDR3 DNA: TGTGCCTGGAGGGACAGTTCCTACGAGCAGTACTTC; CDR3 protein: CAWRDSSYEQYF
clone size: .; V gene: TRBV4-1; J gene: TRBJ2-3; D gene: TRBD2; CDR3 DNA: TGCGCCAGCAGCCAAGGTGTGGCTAGCGGTGCAGATACGCAGTATTTT; CDR3 protein: CASSQGVASGADTQYF
clone size: once; V gene: TRBV28; J gene: TRBJ1-2; D gene: .; CDR3 DNA: TGTGCCAGCAGTTTGGGGAGGGCTTACAAAAGCTATGGCTACACCTTC; CDR3 protein: CASSLGRAYKSYGYTF
clone size: .; V gene: TRBV2; J gene: TRBJ2-2; D gene: .; CDR3 DNA: TGTGCCAGCAAGAGGACAGCGAACACCGGGGAGCTGTTTTTT; CDR3 protein: CASKRTANTGELFF
clone size: .; V gene: TRBV29-1; J gene: TRBJ2-5; D gene: .; CDR3 DNA: TGCAGCGTTGAAGTGGAGGGTTACCAAGAGACCCAGTACTTC; CDR3 protein: CSVEVEGYQETQYF
clone size: .; V gene: TRBV7-7; J gene: TRBJ2-5; D gene: TRBD1; CDR3 DNA: TGTGCCAGCAGCTTAGGGACAGGCCAAGAGACCCAGTACTTC; CDR3 protein: CASSLGTGQETQYF
clone size: .; V gene: TRBV11-1; J gene: TRBJ2-1; D gene: .; CDR3 DNA: TGTGCCAGCAGCTCAACTAGCTACAATGAGCAGTTCTTC; CDR3 protein: CASSSTSYNEQFF
clone size: .; V gene: TRBV4-1; J gene: TRBJ1-1; D gene: TRBD1; CDR3 DNA: TGCGCCAGCAGCCAAGAACCCCAGGGGGTAACTGAAGCTTTCTTT; CDR3 protein: CASSQEPQGVTEAFF
clone size: .; V gene: TRBV6-1; J gene: TRBJ2-7; D gene: TRBD2; CDR3 DNA: TGTGCCAGCAGTGAAACTAGCGGGGGCGAGCAGTACTTC; CDR3 protein: CASSETSGGEQYF
clone size: .; V gene: TRBV7-9; J gene: TRBJ1-3; D gene: .; CDR3 DNA: TGTGCCAGCACCCCAGGACAAGGAAACACCATATATTTT; CDR3 protein: CASTPGQGNTIYF
clone size: .; V gene: TRBV3-1/TRBV3-2; J gene: TRBJ1-2; D gene: TRBD1; CDR3 DNA: TGTGCCAGCAGCCAATCGACAGGGTGGGGTGGCTACACCTTC; CDR3 protein: CASSQSTGWGGYTF
clone size: .; V gene: TRBV9; J gene: TRBJ2-2; D gene: TRBD1; CDR3 DNA: TGTGCCAGCAGCGGTAAGGGACAGGAGCACACCGGGGAGCTGTTTTTT; CDR3 protein: CASSGKGQEHTGELFF
clone size: .; V gene: TRBV9; J gene: TRBJ1-2; D gene: .; CDR3 DNA: TGTGCCAGCAGCGTAGAACAGGGCTATGGCTACACCTTC; CDR3 protein: CASSVEQGYGYTF
clone size: .; V gene: TRBV7-3; J gene: TRBJ2-1; D gene: TRBD2; CDR3 DNA: TGTGCCAGCAGCTTAAAACTAGCGGGGGTAAATGAGCAGTTCTTC; CDR3 protein: CASSLKLAGVNEQFF
clone size: .; V gene: TRBV7-9; J gene: TRBJ2-6; D gene: .; CDR3 DNA: TGTGCCAGCAGCTTCGGACAGCCTGGGGCCAACGTCCTGACTTTC; CDR3 protein: CASSFGQPGANVLTF
clone size: .; V gene: TRBV30; J gene: TRBJ2-7; D gene: TRBD1; CDR3 DNA: TGTGCCTGGAGTGCAGGGGGAGAGCAGTACTTC; CDR3 protein: CAWSAGGEQYF
clone size: few; V gene: TRBV5-1; J gene: TRBJ1-5; D gene: .; CDR3 DNA: TGCGCCAGCAGCTTGGCTCCCAATCAGCCCCAGCATTTT; CDR3 protein: CASSLAPNQPQHF
clone size: .; V gene: TRBV4-3; J gene: TRBJ2-1; D gene: .; CDR3 DNA: TGCGCCAGCAGCCAAGAGGACAGTGATACCTACAATGAGCAGTTCTTC; CDR3 protein: CASSQEDSDTYNEQFF
clone size: .; V gene: TRBV5-1; J gene: TRBJ2-5; D gene: TRBD1; CDR3 DNA: TGCGCCAGCAGGACACTGACAGGGGAGACCCAGTACTTC; CDR3 protein: CASRTLTGETQYF
clone size: .; V gene: TRBV9; J gene: TRBJ1-3; D gene: .; CDR3 DNA: TGTGCCAGCAGCGTAGGGGCTGCCTCTGGAAACACCATATATTTT; CDR3 protein: CASSVGAASGNTIYF
clone size: .; V gene: TRBV6-5; J gene: TRBJ2-6; D gene: .; CDR3 DNA: TGTGCCAGCAGTTACTCTGGAGGGCCTGGGGCCAACGTCCTGACTTTC; CDR3 protein: CASSYSGGPGANVLTF
clone size: .; V gene: TRBV2; J gene: TRBJ1-6; D gene: TRBD1; CDR3 DNA: TGTGCCAGCGGGGGGACAGGGGGCAATTCACCCCTCCACTTT; CDR3 protein: CASGGTGGNSPLHF